One sample yielded the 11 T cell receptor beta chains listed below, sequenced in a study of naive and memory T cell subsets. Both TRBC1 and TRBC2 were covered by a beta constant-region primer of two equimolar oligonucleotides. TCRdb re-called the UMI-ligation and nested PCR reads with MiXCR, one entry per CDR3 protein. The sample records under 100,000 distinct CDR3 sequences, 7% to 7.5% being singletons. The material sequenced was central memory CD4+ T cells from blood. The receptors originated from a human donor in good health.

The sample holds many counts of this clonotype. The J gene is TRBJ2-7, the V gene TRBV5-1; tentative D call: TRBD1 (6 bases). The germline V gene encodes CDR1 SGHRS and CDR2 YFSETQ. The length of the CDR3 is 12 residues. Deletions cut 4 bases from V and 5 bases from J, with 10 bases between. The chain's CDR3 is CASSVNRDEQYF. The CDR3 DNA sequence: TGCGCCAGCAGCGTAAACAGGGACGAGCAGTACTTC.

This clonotype was counted ten times or more. The chain links TRBV24-1 to TRBJ1-1; D not resolved. This CDR3 region has 14 residues. Trimming removed 0 bases from V and 4 bases from J, with 8 bases in between. Germline V CDR1 and CDR2: KGHDR, SFDVKD. The CDR3 DNA reads as TGTGCCACCAGTGATTTGGGACGGGGCACTGAAGCTTTCTTT. The encoded protein is CATSDLGRGTEAFF.

This clonotype was counted at least ten times. This chain connects TRBV6-1 to TRBJ1-5, with a possible D match to TRBD1 (6 bases). The CDR3 sequence is 13 residues long. Germline CDR1 and CDR2: MNHNS and SASEGT. V was cut by 6 bases and J by 6 bases, with 12 bases left in between. The CDR3 DNA is TGTGCCAGCAGAGAGGGGGGTTTTCAGCCCCAGCATTTT. It encodes CASREGGFQPQHF.

This clonotype has ten or more counts. The V and J genes are TRBV18 and TRBJ2-6; 9 nucleotides line up with TRBD1. V was pared by 3 bases and J by 1 base, with 4 bases of the junction left unmatched. The CDR3 contains 17 residues. Looked up from germline, CDR1 is KGHSH and CDR2 is LQKENI. CDR3 in amino acids: CASSPIGTGSGANVLTF. CDR3 DNA sequence: TGTGCCAGCTCACCCATAGGGACAGGGTCTGGGGCCAACGTCCTGACTTTC.

This clonotype was detected ten times or more. The chain couples TRBV20-1 to TRBJ1-5; D unclear. The CDR3 runs to 16 residues. Trimming took 1 base from V and 5 from J, leaving 18 bases between them. The V gene's germline CDR1 is DFQATT and CDR2 SNEGSKA (reference sequence). The CDR3 coding sequence is TGCAGTGCTAGAGTCGCCGGGAGAAATAACGATCAGCCCCAGCATTTT. This translates into CSARVAGRNNDQPQHF.

This clonotype has at least ten counts. The V and J genes are TRBV30 and TRBJ1-1, with D unresolved. The CDR3 is made up of 10 amino acids. The V end was cut by 4 bases, the J end by 10 bases, with 10 bases between. Germline V gene lookup returns CDR1 GTSNPN and CDR2 SVGIG (reference sequence). The CDR3: CAWIRTGAFF. The DNA of the CDR3 is TGTGCCTGGATTCGGACGGGAGCTTTCTTT.

By sample fraction, this clonotype is medium-sized. This sequence joins TRBV10-2 and TRBJ1-6; D is perhaps TRBD1 (6 bases). CDR3 length equals 14 residues. In germline, CDR1 is WSHSY, CDR2 SAAADI. V was shortened by 6 bases and J by 7 bases, with 13 bases between the two germline ends. CDR3 DNA sequence: TGCGCCAGCAGCGAACGACAGGTCAATTCACCCCTCCACTTT. Translated: CASSERQVNSPLHF.

This clonotype has a count of ten or more. This chain connects TRBV18 to TRBJ1-1, with D unclear. The V and J ends lost 3 bases and 1 base respectively, with 9 bases between them. The CDR3 length is 14 residues. The germline gives CDR1 KGHSH, CDR2 LQKENI. This CDR3 reads CASSPITRNTEAFF. In DNA form, the CDR3 reads TGTGCCAGCTCACCTATTACACGGAACACTGAAGCTTTCTTT.

This clonotype was picked up many times. This chain links TRBV6-2 or TRBV6-3 with TRBJ2-1; D may be TRBD1 or TRBD2 (5 bases each). Germline CDR1 MNHEY, CDR2 SVGEGT. This CDR3 contains 15 residues. Trimming took 2 bases from V and 9 from J, leaving 17 bases between them. The CDR3 loop is CASSYGGQSVVEQFF. The CDR3 DNA reads as TGTGCCAGCAGTTACGGAGGACAATCGGTCGTTGAGCAGTTCTTC.

This chain links TRBV5-1 with TRBJ2-7; D is unresolved. This CDR3 contains 16 residues. In germline, CDR1 is SGHRS, CDR2 YFSETQ. V lost 0 bases and J lost 3, with 16 bases in between. CDR3 nucleotides: TGCGCCAGCAGCTTGGAGGCAACCTTGGGCGTCTACGAGCAGTACTTC. Translated, it gives CASSLEATLGVYEQYF.

The chain couples TRBV10-3 to TRBJ2-1; 9 bases match TRBD1. The junction had 9 bases not matched to a gene; V was cut back by 3 bases and J by 6 bases. The V gene's germline CDR1 is ENHRY and CDR2 SYGVKD. The CDR3 runs 16 residues. CDR3 in amino acids: CAISDPDRGTPNEQFF. In nucleotides, the CDR3 is TGTGCCATCAGTGACCCGGACAGGGGAACCCCCAATGAGCAGTTCTTC.